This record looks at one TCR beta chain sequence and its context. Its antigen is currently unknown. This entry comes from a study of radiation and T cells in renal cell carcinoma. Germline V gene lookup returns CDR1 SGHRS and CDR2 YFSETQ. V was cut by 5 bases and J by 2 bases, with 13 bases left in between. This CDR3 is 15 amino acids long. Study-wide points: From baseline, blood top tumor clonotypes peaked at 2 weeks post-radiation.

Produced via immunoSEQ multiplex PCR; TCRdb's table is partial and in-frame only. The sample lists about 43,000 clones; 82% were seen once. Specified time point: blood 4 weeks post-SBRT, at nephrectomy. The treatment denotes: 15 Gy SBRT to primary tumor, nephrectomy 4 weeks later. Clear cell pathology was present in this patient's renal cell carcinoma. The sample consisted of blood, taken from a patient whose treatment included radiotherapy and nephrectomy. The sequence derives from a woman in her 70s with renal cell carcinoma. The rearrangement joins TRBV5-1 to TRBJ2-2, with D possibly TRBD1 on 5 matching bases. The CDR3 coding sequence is TGCGCCAGCAGAACTCAGGGTGTTAACACCGGGGAGCTGTTTTTT. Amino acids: CASRTQGVNTGELFF.